The TCR beta chain described here comes from a study of CD8 T cells in ankylosing spondylitis. Study observations and caveats: What appeared characteristic of ankylosing spondylitis blood was a TCR beta motif of eight highly homologous variants.

TCRdb used MiXCR to reprocess the 5' RACE reads, holding one entry per CDR3 protein. The data contain approximately 400,000 distinct CDR3 sequences, about 24% of them seen just once; the ten biggest clones take up roughly 0.8%. With respect to this clonotype: Its target is unknown.

There are 16 residues in the CDR3. The V segment lost 4 bases and the J segment 5 bases; nucleotides outside the gene matches: 13. CDR1 is SQVTM and CDR2 is ANQGSEA in the germline V gene. This rearrangement joins TRBV29-1 to TRBJ2-3; TRBD1 agrees at 9 bases. The sequenced material came from blood, either unsorted or a sorted T cell fraction (not recorded which). The TCR originated in a male donor with ankylosing spondylitis. The CDR3 loop reads CSVGGSGTGPGDTQYF. The CDR3 DNA sequence: TGCAGCGTTGGGGGATCAGGGACAGGGCCGGGAGATACGCAGTATTTT.